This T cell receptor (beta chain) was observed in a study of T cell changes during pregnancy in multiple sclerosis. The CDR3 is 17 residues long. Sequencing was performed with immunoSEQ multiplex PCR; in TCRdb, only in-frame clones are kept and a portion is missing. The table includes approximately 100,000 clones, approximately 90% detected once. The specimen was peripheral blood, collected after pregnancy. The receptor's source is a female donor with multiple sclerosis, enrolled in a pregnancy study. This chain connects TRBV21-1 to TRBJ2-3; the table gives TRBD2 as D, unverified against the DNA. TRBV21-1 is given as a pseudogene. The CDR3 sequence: CASTRTSGGPITDTQYF. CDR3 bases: TGTGCCAGCACCCGGACTAGCGGGGGCCCAATCACAGATACGCAGTATTTT.